This TCR beta chain comes out of a study of T cells in Graves' hyperthyroidism and ophthalmopathy. General study findings and limits: Before onset, by a median of 6.5 months, the model predicted ophthalmopathy.

Ten or more counts support this clonotype. Its antigen is currently unknown. TCR beta CDR3 regions were amplified from RNA. Initially, a first-round RT-PCR of the TCR CDR3 employed the HTBI primer set. TCRdb independently ran MiXCR on the multiplex PCR reads; one entry per CDR3 protein. The sample consists of a few hundred thousand distinct CDR3 sequences, about a sixth of them appearing once. The CDR3 consists of 16 residues. Losses at the gene ends were 0 bases for V and 3 bases for J; bases not matched to a gene: 8. CDR1 and CDR2 from the germline V gene are DFQATT and SNEGSKA (reference sequence). V usage is TRBV20-1 and J usage is TRBJ1-5; 7 bases are shared with TRBD1. This receptor was identified in a woman aged 25-40 years with Graves' hyperthyroidism. Material: blood. The CDR3 DNA reads TGCAGTGCTAGAGAGAGCGGGGACAGTTCCAATCAGCCCCAGCATTTT. It encodes CSARESGDSSNQPQHF.